Below, one TCR beta chain is given with its context. This record comes from a study of early T cells in non-severe SARS-CoV-2 infection. This CDR3 spans 14 amino acids. Germline V gives CDR1 MGHRA, CDR2 YSYEKL. V was clipped by 3 bases and J by 1 base, with 9 bases between them. MiXCR, run by TCRdb on the 5' RACE reads, gives a single entry per CDR3 protein. The table lists 60,000 or so distinct CDR3 sequences, 10% to 15% of them singletons. The chain joins TRBV4-1 to TRBJ1-1; D gene uncertain. Sequences were derived from whole blood, sampled at baseline. This TCR was recovered from an adult who was a healthcare worker with PCR-confirmed SARS-CoV-2 infection or an uninfected control (not recorded which). This CDR3 reads CASSHDTRNTEAFF. The CDR3 DNA reads as TGCGCCAGCAGCCATGATACACGGAACACTGAAGCTTTCTTT.